These 25 T cell receptor beta chains were sequenced from one sample in a study of T cell responses to AZD1222 COVID-19 vaccine. Repertoires were generated with immunoSEQ multiplex PCR, while TCRdb's copy carries only in-frame clones and drops some. The sample holds 130,000 or so clones; more than 70% are singletons and the top ten take roughly an eighth. The starting material was peripheral blood, obtained on day 0 of AZD1222 vaccination. The receptors were gathered from an adult in good health.

Written as DNA, the CDR3 is TGTGCCAGCAGTGAAGTACAGGGGCTAGGAAACACCATATATTTT. Its translation is CASSEVQGLGNTIYF. The rearrangement links TRBV6-1 to TRBJ1-3, with 7 bases matching TRBD1. V lost 1 base, J lost 4 bases, and 4 bases stayed unmatched. Germline lookup yields CDR1 MNHNS and CDR2 SASEGT. This CDR3 spans 15 amino acids.

This CDR3 reads CASSINRGYPRRNNEKLFF. Written as DNA, the CDR3 is TGCGCCAGCAGCATCAACCGGGGTTACCCCCGGAGAAATAATGAAAAACTGTTTTTT. V usage is TRBV5-1 and J usage is TRBJ1-4; D unresolved. Germline V CDR1 and CDR2: SGHRS, YFSETQ. This CDR3 is built from 19 residues. The V end lost 4 bases, the J end lost 4 bases, and 26 bases lay between the germline ends.

This chain joins TRBV9 and TRBJ1-3; D gene unclear. Looked up from germline, CDR1 is SGDLS and CDR2 is YYNGEE. The CDR3 length is 15 residues. Trimming removed 0 bases at V and 0 bases at J, with 7 bases between. The CDR3 coding sequence is TGTGCCAGCAGCGTAGCTGCGGACTCTGGAAACACCATATATTTT. It yields the protein CASSVAADSGNTIYF.

The chain carries TRBV30 and TRBJ1-6, with TRBD1 identical over 8 bases. The CDR3 consists of 14 residues. J lost 6 bases, V lost 3 bases, and 4 bases had no gene match. Per the germline V gene, CDR1 is GTSNPN and CDR2 is SVGIG (reference sequence). The CDR3 sequence is CAWRGQGINSPLHF. The CDR3 DNA reads as TGTGCCTGGAGAGGACAGGGAATTAATTCACCCCTCCACTTT.

The V and J genes are TRBV2 and TRBJ2-4; D is unclear. This CDR3 is built from 14 residues. The germline gives CDR1 SNHLY, CDR2 FYNNEI. Trimming left V 2 bases short and J 4 bases short, with 9 bases between. CDR3 in amino acids: CASSESQEKNIQYF. The CDR3 DNA reads TGTGCCAGCAGTGAAAGTCAGGAGAAAAACATTCAGTACTTC.

This clone was detected only once. The chain recombines TRBV10-3 with TRBJ2-1; D may be TRBD2 (6 bases). CDR1 is ENHRY and CDR2 is SYGVKD in the germline V gene. V was clipped by 7 bases and J by 4 bases, with 11 bases between them. CDR3 length: 13 residues. In DNA form, the CDR3 reads TGTGCCATCAACAGCGGGCAATACAATGAGCAGTTCTTC. This translates into CAINSGQYNEQFF.

A few counts support this clone. V is TRBV11-1 and J is TRBJ2-1; 8 bases fit TRBD2. Looked up from germline, CDR1 is SGHAT and CDR2 is FQDESV (reference sequence). The CDR3 length is 16 residues. Trimming cost V 4 bases and J 2 bases; bases outside gene matches: 7. The CDR3 spells CASSSISGNPYNEQFF. The CDR3 DNA reads as TGTGCCAGCAGCTCCATTAGCGGGAACCCCTACAATGAGCAGTTCTTC. The full variable domain, its missing parts supplied by reference TRBV11-1 and TRBJ2-1, is EAEVAQSPRYKITEKSQAVAFWCDPISGHATLYWYRQILGQGPELLVQFQDESVVDDSQLPKDRFSAERLKGVDSTLKIQPAELGDSAMYLCASSSISGNPYNEQFFGPGTRLTVL.

The rearrangement joins TRBV7-6 to TRBJ2-2, with D possibly being TRBD1 or TRBD2 (6 bases each). The CDR3 consists of 14 residues. The germline V and J ends were trimmed by 1 base and 7 bases, with 10 bases remaining between them. Germline CDR1 SGHVS, CDR2 FNYEAQ. CDR3 residues: CASSLEGGSGELFF. In DNA form, the CDR3 reads TGTGCCAGCAGCTTAGAGGGGGGAAGCGGGGAGCTGTTTTTT.

The chain has TRBV2 and TRBJ2-7; 12 nucleotides line up with TRBD2. Per the germline V gene, CDR1 is SNHLY and CDR2 is FYNNEI. The CDR3 sequence is 14 residues long. V lost 6 bases and J lost 2; bases outside the gene matches: 2. DNA of the CDR3: TGTGCCAGCAGCCCTAGCGGGAGGGCCTACGAGCAGTACTTC. Amino acids: CASSPSGRAYEQYF.

This chain joins TRBV27 and TRBJ2-3, with 7 bases fitting TRBD2. The CDR3 spans 14 residues. V was pared by 7 bases and J by 3 bases, with 7 bases of the junction left unmatched. CDR1 and CDR2 (germline): MNHEY, SMNVEV (reference sequence). For the CDR3, the DNA is TGTGCCAGCAAGGCGGGAGTTCCTACAGATACGCAGTATTTT. Translation: CASKAGVPTDTQYF.

The chain combines TRBV7-2 with TRBJ2-1, with unresolved D. V dropped 0 bases and J dropped 9 bases, with 12 bases sitting between them. The CDR3 has 14 residues. Germline V CDR1 and CDR2: SGHTA, FQGNSA. CDR3 in amino acids: CASSLASSGTEQFF. In DNA, the CDR3 is TGTGCCAGCAGCTTAGCTAGCTCTGGTACTGAGCAGTTCTTC.

This clone has a handful of counts. V and J are TRBV28 and TRBJ2-7; the D call may be TRBD1 or TRBD2 (5 bases each). Germline assignment: CDR1 MDHEN and CDR2 SYDVKM. Trimming pared 7 bases from V and 3 bases from J, leaving 13 bases between. The CDR3 runs to 13 residues. The CDR3 reads CASTSGPYYEQYF. CDR3 DNA sequence: TGTGCCAGCACCTCGGGGCCCTACTACGAGCAGTACTTC.

V gene TRBV15 combines with J gene TRBJ2-2; D gene unclear. V was shortened by 0 bases and J by 7 bases, with 15 bases between the two germline ends. The germline V gene encodes CDR1 LNHNV and CDR2 YYDKDF (reference sequence). This CDR3 is built from 16 residues. The CDR3 region is CATSRDSIGISGELFF. As DNA, the CDR3 is TGTGCCACCAGCAGAGATAGTATAGGGATCAGCGGGGAGCTGTTTTTT.

The chain is built from TRBV5-1 and TRBJ2-3; D unclear. There are 13 residues in the CDR3. V lost 4 bases to trimming and J lost 4 bases, with 10 bases between them. CDR1 SGHRS and CDR2 YFSETQ come from the germline V gene. The CDR3 nucleotides read TGCGCCAGCAGCGTGGATCCCCCAGATACGCAGTATTTT. Its protein product is CASSVDPPDTQYF.

This clone was recorded only once. CDR3 in DNA: TGTGCCAGCAGCTCACAGGGAGACGACCAGCCCCAGCATTTT. It is translated as CASSSQGDDQPQHF. The chain joins TRBV7-9 to TRBJ1-5; D might be TRBD1 (6 bases). The germline V gene encodes CDR1 SEHNR and CDR2 FQNEAQ (reference sequence). The CDR3 consists of 14 residues. Trimming took off 4 bases at V and 7 bases at J, with 14 bases between the two ends.

This clone has a single count. The V and J genes are TRBV27 and TRBJ2-1; the match to TRBD2 covers 9 bases. V shed 3 bases and J 4 bases; nucleotides not matched to a gene: 4. The CDR3 runs to 15 residues. Germline CDR1 and CDR2: MNHEY and SMNVEV (reference sequence). CDR3 in DNA: TGTGCCAGCAGTTTTACGGCGGGGGGGTACAATGAGCAGTTCTTC. Amino acid sequence: CASSFTAGGYNEQFF.

The rearrangement uses TRBV7-6 and TRBJ1-1; D not resolved. The V end lost 2 bases, the J end lost 1 base, and 5 bases lay between the germline ends. The germline CDR1 and CDR2 sequences are SGHVS and FNYEAQ. The CDR3 has 13 amino acids. CDR3 sequence (DNA): TGTGCCAGCAGCTTATGGCAGAACACTGAAGCTTTCTTT. This gives the protein CASSLWQNTEAFF.

This chain connects TRBV30 to TRBJ2-3; D is unclear. This CDR3 has 14 residues. V lost 0 bases to trimming and J lost 0 bases, with 7 bases between them. CDR1 GTSNPN and CDR2 SVGIG come from the germline V gene (reference sequence). CDR3 residues: CAWSVLSSTDTQYF. As DNA, the CDR3 is TGTGCCTGGAGTGTACTGTCTAGCACAGATACGCAGTATTTT. Drawing the rest from reference TRBV30 and TRBJ2-3, the complete variable domain is SQTIHQWPATLVQPVGSPLSLECTVEGTSNPNLYWYRQAAGRGLQLLFYSVGIGQISSEVPQNLSASRPQDRQFILSSKKLLLSDSGFYLCAWSVLSSTDTQYFGPGTRLTVL.

The V call is TRBV6-2 or TRBV6-3, the J call TRBJ1-1, with D perhaps matching TRBD1 (5 bases). The germline CDR1 and CDR2 sequences are MNHEY and SVGEGT. The CDR3 has 12 residues. V lost 5 bases and J lost 5, with 9 bases in between. The DNA for the CDR3 is TGTGCCAGCAGTACCCGGGGGACTGAAGCTTTCTTT. Translation: CASSTRGTEAFF.

This rearrangement joins TRBV6-2 or TRBV6-3 to TRBJ2-2; D remains ambiguous. V lost 3 bases and J lost 5, with 4 bases in between. Germline loops: CDR1 MNHEY, CDR2 SVGEGT. The CDR3 runs to 12 residues. The CDR3 sequence is CASSYRTGELFF. In DNA form, the CDR3 reads TGTGCCAGCAGTTATCGTACCGGGGAGCTGTTTTTT.

The chain has TRBV7-2 and TRBJ1-1; TRBD1 matches 7 bases. J lost 1 base, V lost 5 bases, and 10 bases had no gene match. The CDR3 spans 16 residues. The V gene's germline CDR1 is SGHTA and CDR2 FQGNSA. This CDR3 reads CASSPRDSFPNTEAFF. The CDR3 coding sequence is TGTGCCAGCAGCCCCCGGGACAGCTTTCCGAACACTGAAGCTTTCTTT.

V and J are TRBV27 and TRBJ1-4; TRBD1 matches at 8 bases. After removal of 7 bases from V and 3 bases from J, the junction contained 7 bases not matched to a gene. The CDR3 loop spans 15 amino acids. CDR1 is MNHEY and CDR2 is SMNVEV in the germline V gene (reference sequence). The CDR3 loop is CASMSGGLANEKLFF. The CDR3 nucleotides are TGTGCCAGCATGTCAGGGGGCTTGGCTAATGAAAAACTGTTTTTT.

Here the CDR3 reads CASSPGLAGDTDTQYF. CDR3 sequence (DNA): TGTGCCAGCAGCCCGGGACTAGCGGGAGACACAGATACGCAGTATTTT. The chain employs TRBV7-9 and TRBJ2-3; TRBD2 matches 14 bases. V was pared by 5 bases and J by 2 bases, with 3 bases of the junction left unmatched. The CDR3 sequence is 16 residues long. Germline V gene data show CDR1 as SEHNR and CDR2 as FQNEAQ (reference sequence).

The CDR3: CAIRTVLNTEAFF. CDR3 sequence (DNA): TGTGCCATCAGGACAGTCTTGAACACTGAAGCTTTCTTT. The chain has TRBV10-3 and TRBJ1-1, with a possible D match to TRBD1 (5 bases). CDR3 length: 13 residues. V was pared by 6 bases and J by 0 bases, with 8 bases between. The germline gives CDR1 ENHRY, CDR2 SYGVKD.

The chain's CDR3 is CASSLYPWGASTDTQYF. The CDR3 DNA is TGTGCCAGCAGCTTATATCCCTGGGGGGCTAGCACAGATACGCAGTATTTT. The chain has TRBV7-8 and TRBJ2-3; either TRBD1 or TRBD2 may supply D (6 bases each). V shed 2 bases and J shed 0 bases, with 15 bases lying between them. Germline CDR1 reads SGHVS; CDR2 reads FQNEAQ. The CDR3 sequence is 17 residues long.